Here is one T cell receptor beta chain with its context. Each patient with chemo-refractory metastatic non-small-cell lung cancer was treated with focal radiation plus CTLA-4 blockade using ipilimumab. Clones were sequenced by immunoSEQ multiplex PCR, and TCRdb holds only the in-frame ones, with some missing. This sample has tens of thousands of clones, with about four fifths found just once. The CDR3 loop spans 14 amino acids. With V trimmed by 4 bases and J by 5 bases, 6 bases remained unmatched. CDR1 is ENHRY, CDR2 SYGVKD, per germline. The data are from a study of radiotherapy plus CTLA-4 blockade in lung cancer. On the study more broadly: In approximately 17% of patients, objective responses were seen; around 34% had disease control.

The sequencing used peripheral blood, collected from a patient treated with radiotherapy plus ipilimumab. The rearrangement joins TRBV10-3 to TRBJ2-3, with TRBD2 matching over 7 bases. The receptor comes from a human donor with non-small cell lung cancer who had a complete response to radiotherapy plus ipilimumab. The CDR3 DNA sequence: TGTGCCATCAGTGGGGGCGGGAGCCTAGATACGCAGTATTTT. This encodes CAISGGGSLDTQYF.